This T cell receptor beta chain was observed in a study of early T cells in non-severe SARS-CoV-2 infection. On the study more broadly: Sequencing was performed on bulk RNA from unsorted whole blood, leaving chains unpaired.

This clonotype has ten or more counts. Its antigen is unidentified. Unique molecular identifiers (one per individual cDNA molecule) were attached. TCRdb re-called the 5' RACE reads through MiXCR, storing one row per CDR3 protein. Found here are 55,000 to 65,000 distinct CDR3 sequences, roughly a tenth of them singletons; the top ten hold 6.5%. Study results and limitations: VDJdb matching favored anti-spike CD8 responses, missing private and CD4 specificities.

The CDR3 has 14 amino acids. Between the trimmed V and J ends, which lost 6 bases and 4 bases, there was a span of 19 bases. Per germline, CDR1 SQVTM and CDR2 ANQGSEA. This sequence was found in an adult who was a healthcare worker with PCR-confirmed SARS-CoV-2 infection or an uninfected control (not recorded which). Sequencing used whole blood. The gene calls are TRBV29-1 and TRBJ2-7, with no clear D. CDR3: CSVAPRRDVYEQYF. In nucleotides, the CDR3 is TGCAGCGTCGCCCCCCGAAGGGATGTTTACGAGCAGTACTTC.